These 21 T cell receptor beta chains originate from one sample sequenced in a study of identical twins. One entry per CDR3 protein, called by TCRdb with MiXCR from the 5' RACE reads. This table holds around 690,000 distinct CDR3 sequences, about 20% found once. This sample also belongs to another study, concerning T cells expressing NK-cell markers.

Material: PBMCs. Receptors originate from a woman between 18 and 29 years old in good health.

The rearrangement joins TRBV7-3 to TRBJ2-7; D is unresolved. The CDR3 length is 12 residues. Germline lookup yields CDR1 SGHTA and CDR2 FQGTGA. V shed 5 bases and J shed 7 bases, with 12 bases lying between them. The DNA for the CDR3 is TGTGCCAGCAGCCCGACTGGAGAGGAGCAGTACTTC. The encoded protein is CASSPTGEEQYF.

This clonotype occurred a few times. This rearrangement joins TRBV6-6 to TRBJ2-3; D gene ambiguous. The V end lost 5 bases, the J end lost 2 bases, and 8 bases lay between the germline ends. From germline, CDR1 is MNHNY and CDR2 SVGAGI (reference sequence). This CDR3 is 13 amino acids long. This CDR3 is CASSARVTDTQYF. The CDR3 region has the DNA TGTGCCAGCAGTGCCCGAGTCACAGATACGCAGTATTTT.

This clonotype showed up just a few times. The chain joins TRBV20-1 to TRBJ2-7; no reliable D call. This CDR3 spans 15 amino acids. CDR1 and CDR2 from the germline V gene are DFQATT and SNEGSKA (reference sequence). Trimming pared 1 base from V and 2 bases from J, leaving 15 bases between. CDR3 sequence: CSARGADGRTYEQYF. In DNA form, the CDR3 reads TGCAGTGCTAGAGGAGCAGACGGCCGTACCTACGAGCAGTACTTC.

V gene TRBV12-3 or TRBV12-4 combines with J gene TRBJ2-2; the D gene could be TRBD1 or TRBD2 (5 bases each). Trimming removed 3 bases at V and 6 bases at J, with 11 bases between. The CDR3 runs 14 residues. The CDR3 is CASSLGVQAGELFF. In DNA, the CDR3 is TGTGCCAGCAGTTTGGGGGTGCAGGCCGGGGAGCTGTTTTTT.

This clonotype appeared a few times. The rearrangement links TRBV3-1 to TRBJ2-7; TRBD1 matches 10 bases. The length of the CDR3 is 13 residues. The germline gives CDR1 LGHDT, CDR2 YNNKEL (reference sequence). Trimming removed 8 bases from V and 6 bases from J; junction bases left unmatched: 7. CDR3 residues: CASVRQGASEQYF. CDR3 sequence (DNA): TGTGCCAGCGTCCGACAGGGGGCCTCCGAGCAGTACTTC.

The chain links TRBV20-1 to TRBJ1-6, with 7 bases that match TRBD1. The germline gives CDR1 DFQATT, CDR2 SNEGSKA (reference sequence). The CDR3 is 17 residues long. J gave up 7 bases and V 3 bases, and 15 bases lay outside the gene matches. The CDR3: CSARATGTAPENSPLHF. For the CDR3, the DNA is TGCAGTGCTAGGGCGACAGGGACGGCTCCGGAGAATTCACCCCTCCACTTT.

This clonotype was observed many times. V and J are TRBV20-1 and TRBJ1-1, with a weak D call TRBD1 (5 bases). Per the germline V gene, CDR1 is DFQATT and CDR2 is SNEGSKA (reference sequence). The CDR3 covers 14 residues. Trimming shortened V by 4 bases and J by 1 base, and 13 bases separated the two germline ends. The CDR3 region has the DNA TGCAGTGCTAAGGGCCAGGGAACGAACACTGAAGCTTTCTTT. Translating it yields CSAKGQGTNTEAFF.

The chain is built from TRBV10-3 and TRBJ2-7, with D perhaps assigned TRBD1 or TRBD2 (7 bases each). The CDR3 extends over 12 amino acids. V shed 11 bases and J shed 4 bases, with 15 bases lying between them. CDR1 is ENHRY and CDR2 is SYGVKD in the germline V gene. CDR3 protein: CAQGEGLYEQYF. In nucleotides, the CDR3 is TGTGCCCAGGGGGAGGGCCTATACGAGCAGTACTTC.

The V gene is TRBV20-1, the J gene TRBJ2-7; TRBD1 aligns across 7 bases. Per the germline V gene, CDR1 is DFQATT and CDR2 is SNEGSKA (reference sequence). With 0 bases clipped from V and 0 bases from J, the junction kept 11 bases outside the gene matches. This CDR3 comprises 17 residues. The CDR3 nucleotides read TGCAGTGCTAGAGAGGGTAGTAGACAGGGCGCCTCCTACGAGCAGTACTTC. Translating it yields CSAREGSRQGASYEQYF.

The chain couples TRBV20-1 to TRBJ2-4; possibly TRBD1 or TRBD2 for D (6 bases each). Trimming took off 2 bases at V and 0 bases at J, with 11 bases between the two ends. CDR1 and CDR2 from the germline V gene are DFQATT and SNEGSKA (reference sequence). This CDR3 is 15 amino acids long. CDR3 DNA: TGCAGTGCTAGATCGGGGGCGGGAGCCAAAAACATTCAGTACTTC. Protein sequence: CSARSGAGAKNIQYF.

The chain carries TRBV6-5 and TRBJ1-1; D is ambiguous. The V end was cut by 0 bases, the J end by 6 bases, with 11 bases between. The germline CDR1 and CDR2 sequences are MNHEY and SVGAGI. This CDR3 has 14 amino acids. The CDR3 here is CASSYSFGLAEAFF. The CDR3 nucleotides are TGTGCCAGCAGTTACTCGTTCGGGTTGGCTGAAGCTTTCTTT.

The sample holds a few counts of this clonotype. This chain links TRBV20-1 with TRBJ1-2; D gene ambiguous. Trimming pared 0 bases from V and 8 bases from J, leaving 13 bases between. Germline CDR1 is DFQATT and CDR2 is SNEGSKA (reference sequence). CDR3 length equals 13 residues. CDR3 loop: CSARDKPSRGYTF. As DNA, the CDR3 is TGCAGTGCTAGAGACAAGCCCTCTCGAGGCTACACCTTC.

In this sample, this clonotype turned up many times. The rearrangement links TRBV20-1 to TRBJ2-1, with D perhaps given as TRBD1 or TRBD2 (5 bases each). Trimming shortened V by 2 bases and J by 6 bases, and 14 bases separated the two germline ends. Germline V gene sequence: CDR1 DFQATT, CDR2 SNEGSKA (reference sequence). The CDR3 runs to 14 residues. CDR3 protein: CSARTGKGFNEQFF. CDR3 coding DNA: TGCAGTGCTAGAACCGGGAAGGGGTTCAATGAGCAGTTCTTC.

CDR3 DNA: TGCAGTGCTGGTAGTAGTTATATCGGGGAGCTGTTTTTT. It codes for CSAGSSYIGELFF. This chain connects TRBV20-1 to TRBJ2-2, with D unclear. Per germline, CDR1 DFQATT and CDR2 SNEGSKA (reference sequence). Trimming took 5 bases from V and 7 from J, leaving 14 bases between them. The CDR3 totals 13 residues.

This clonotype showed up just a few times. J is TRBJ2-3 and V is TRBV19; 9 bases match TRBD2. V lost 4 bases to trimming and J lost 1 base; unmatched junction nucleotides: 3. Germline V CDR1 and CDR2: LNHDA, SQIVND (reference sequence). CDR3 size: 15 residues. In DNA, the CDR3 is TGTGCCAGTAGTACTTCTAGCGGGGGCACAGATACGCAGTATTTT. This sequence encodes CASSTSSGGTDTQYF.

This clonotype was seen only a few times. This chain joins TRBV27 and TRBJ1-1, with D perhaps TRBD1 (5 bases). The germline V and J ends were trimmed by 0 bases and 1 base, with 15 bases remaining between them. The CDR3 length is 17 residues. Germline values: CDR1 MNHEY, CDR2 SMNVEV (reference sequence). The CDR3 reads CASSLSDPGNWNTEAFF. For the CDR3, the DNA is TGTGCCAGCAGTTTATCCGACCCAGGGAACTGGAACACTGAAGCTTTCTTT.

CDR3 DNA: TGCAGTGCTACCAGCGGGGGGGCCTACAATGAGCAGTTCTTC. Its translation is CSATSGGAYNEQFF. The chain is built from TRBV20-1 and TRBJ2-1, with 10 bases fitting TRBD2. J was trimmed by 2 bases and V by 4 bases; bases with no gene match: 2. Germline V gene sequence: CDR1 DFQATT, CDR2 SNEGSKA (reference sequence). The CDR3 loop spans 14 amino acids.

This clonotype has only a few counts. The chain employs TRBV20-1 and TRBJ2-3; either TRBD1 or TRBD2 may supply D (5 bases each). Trimming took off 0 bases at V and 0 bases at J, with 16 bases between the two ends. The CDR3 extends over 17 amino acids. CDR1 is DFQATT, CDR2 SNEGSKA, per germline (reference sequence). CDR3 in amino acids: CSARDADSRDSTDTQYF. CDR3 nucleotides: TGCAGTGCTAGAGATGCGGACTCCCGGGACAGCACAGATACGCAGTATTTT.

This clonotype came up a few times. The V call is TRBV12-3 or TRBV12-4, the J call TRBJ1-4; D unclear. The length of the CDR3 is 14 residues. The V and J ends lost 5 bases and 8 bases respectively, with 15 bases between them. CDR3 loop: CASSPGFGREKLFF. The CDR3 region has the DNA TGTGCCAGCAGTCCCGGGTTCGGCAGAGAAAAACTGTTTTTT.

The chain uses TRBV20-1 and TRBJ2-7; TRBD1 might be the D (6 bases). The CDR3 is made up of 14 amino acids. V shed 3 bases and J shed 2 bases, with 14 bases lying between them. In germline, CDR1 is DFQATT, CDR2 SNEGSKA (reference sequence). The CDR3 DNA reads TGCAGTGCTAGCCCCGGGACACAACCCTACGAGCAGTACTTC. Its protein product is CSASPGTQPYEQYF.

This clonotype was seen a handful of times. The chain couples TRBV12-3 or TRBV12-4 to TRBJ2-3; 9 nucleotides line up with TRBD1. V lost 3 bases to trimming and J lost 1 base; unmatched junction nucleotides: 5. This CDR3 is built from 16 residues. Here the CDR3 DNA reads TGTGCCAGCAGTTTCCGACAGGGGGTTGGCACAGATACGCAGTATTTT. It yields the protein CASSFRQGVGTDTQYF.